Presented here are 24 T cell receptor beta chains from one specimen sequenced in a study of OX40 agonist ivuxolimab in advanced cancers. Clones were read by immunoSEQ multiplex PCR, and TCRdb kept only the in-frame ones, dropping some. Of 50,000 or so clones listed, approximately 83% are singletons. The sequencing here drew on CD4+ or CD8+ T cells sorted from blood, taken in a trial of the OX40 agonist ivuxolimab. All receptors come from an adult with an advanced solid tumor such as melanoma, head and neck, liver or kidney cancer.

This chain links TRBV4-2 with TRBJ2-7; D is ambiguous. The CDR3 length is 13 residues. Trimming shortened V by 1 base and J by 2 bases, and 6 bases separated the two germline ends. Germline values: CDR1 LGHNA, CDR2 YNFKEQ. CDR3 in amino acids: CASSQGPTYEQYF. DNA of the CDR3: TGTGCCAGCAGCCAAGGACCGACCTACGAGCAGTACTTC.

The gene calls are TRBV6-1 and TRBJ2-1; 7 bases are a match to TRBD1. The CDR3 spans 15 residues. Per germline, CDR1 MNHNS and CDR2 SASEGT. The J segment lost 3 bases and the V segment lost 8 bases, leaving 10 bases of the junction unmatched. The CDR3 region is CASLSRDRVYNEQFF. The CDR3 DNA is TGTGCCAGCCTTTCCCGGGACAGAGTCTACAATGAGCAGTTCTTC.

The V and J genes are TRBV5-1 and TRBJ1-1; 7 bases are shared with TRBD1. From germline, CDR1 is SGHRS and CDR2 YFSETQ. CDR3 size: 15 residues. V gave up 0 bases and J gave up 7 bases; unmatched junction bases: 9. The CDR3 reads CASSLAQGISLEAFF. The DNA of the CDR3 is TGCGCCAGCAGCTTGGCACAGGGGATCTCCCTTGAAGCTTTCTTT.

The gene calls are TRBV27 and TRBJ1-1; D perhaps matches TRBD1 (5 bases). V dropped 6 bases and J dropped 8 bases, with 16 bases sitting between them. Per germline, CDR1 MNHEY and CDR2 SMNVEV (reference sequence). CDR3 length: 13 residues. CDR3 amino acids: CASSPVGGVEAFF. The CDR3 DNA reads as TGTGCCAGCAGCCCTGTGGGGGGGGTCGAAGCTTTCTTT.

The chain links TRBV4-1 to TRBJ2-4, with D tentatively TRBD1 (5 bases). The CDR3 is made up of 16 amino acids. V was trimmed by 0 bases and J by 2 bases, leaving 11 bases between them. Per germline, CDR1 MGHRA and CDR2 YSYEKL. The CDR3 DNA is TGCGCCAGCAGCCAAGAAGAAGGGGCCCCCAAAAACATTCAGTACTTC. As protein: CASSQEEGAPKNIQYF.

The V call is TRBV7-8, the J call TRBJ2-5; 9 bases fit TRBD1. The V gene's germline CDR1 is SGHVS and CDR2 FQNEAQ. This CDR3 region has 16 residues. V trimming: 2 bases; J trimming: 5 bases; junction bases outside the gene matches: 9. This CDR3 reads CASSLPGQGGQETQYF. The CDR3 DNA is TGTGCCAGCAGCTTACCGGGACAGGGAGGGCAGGAGACCCAGTACTTC.

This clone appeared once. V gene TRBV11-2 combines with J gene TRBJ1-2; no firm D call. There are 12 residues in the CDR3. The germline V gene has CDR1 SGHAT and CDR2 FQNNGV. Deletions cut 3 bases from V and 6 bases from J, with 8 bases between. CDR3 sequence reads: CASSFSDDGYTF. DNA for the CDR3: TGTGCCAGCAGCTTCAGTGATGATGGCTACACCTTC.

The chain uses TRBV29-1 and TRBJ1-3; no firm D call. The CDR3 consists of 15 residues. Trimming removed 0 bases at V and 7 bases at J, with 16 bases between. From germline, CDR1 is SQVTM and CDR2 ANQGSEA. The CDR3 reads CSVEDHRSRENTIYF. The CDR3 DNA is TGCAGCGTTGAAGATCACCGCTCCCGCGAGAACACCATATATTTT.

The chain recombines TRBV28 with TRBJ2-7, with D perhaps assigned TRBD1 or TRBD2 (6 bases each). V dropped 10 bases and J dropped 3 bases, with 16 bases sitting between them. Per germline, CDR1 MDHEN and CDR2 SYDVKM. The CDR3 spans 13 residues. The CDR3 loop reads CATTIQGGYEQYF. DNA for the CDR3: TGTGCCACCACCATACAGGGAGGCTACGAGCAGTACTTC.

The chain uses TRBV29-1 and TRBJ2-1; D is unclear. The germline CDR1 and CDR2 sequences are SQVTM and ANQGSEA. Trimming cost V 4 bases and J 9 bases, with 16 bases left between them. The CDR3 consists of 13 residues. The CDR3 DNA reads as TGCAGCGTTGTACTGTCCGGTCAGAGTGAGCAGTTCTTC. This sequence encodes CSVVLSGQSEQFF.

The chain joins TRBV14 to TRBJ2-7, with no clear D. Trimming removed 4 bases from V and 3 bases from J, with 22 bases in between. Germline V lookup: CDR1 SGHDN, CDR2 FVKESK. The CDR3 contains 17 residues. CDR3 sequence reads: CASSRLTTGISVYEQYF. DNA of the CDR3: TGTGCCAGCAGCCGACTGACGACGGGCATCTCCGTCTACGAGCAGTACTTC.

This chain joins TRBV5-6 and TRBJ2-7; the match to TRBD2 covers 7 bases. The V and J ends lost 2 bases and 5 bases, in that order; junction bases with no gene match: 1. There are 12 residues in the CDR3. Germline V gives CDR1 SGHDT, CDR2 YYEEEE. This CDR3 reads CASSFAGDEQYF. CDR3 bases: TGTGCCAGCAGCTTTGCGGGGGACGAGCAGTACTTC.

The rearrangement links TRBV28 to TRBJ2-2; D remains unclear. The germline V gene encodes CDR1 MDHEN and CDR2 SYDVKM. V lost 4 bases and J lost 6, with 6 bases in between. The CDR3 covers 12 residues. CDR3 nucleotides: TGTGCCAGCAGTTCTGCATCCGGGGAGCTGTTTTTT. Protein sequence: CASSSASGELFF.

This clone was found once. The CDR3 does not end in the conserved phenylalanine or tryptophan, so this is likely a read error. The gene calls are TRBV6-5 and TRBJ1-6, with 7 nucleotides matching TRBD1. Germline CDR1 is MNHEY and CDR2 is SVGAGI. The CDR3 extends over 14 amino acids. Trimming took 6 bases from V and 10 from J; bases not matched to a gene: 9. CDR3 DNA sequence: TGTGCCAGCAGCCCTGACAGGGTCGGCTCACCCCTCCACCTT. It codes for CASSPDRVGSPLHL.

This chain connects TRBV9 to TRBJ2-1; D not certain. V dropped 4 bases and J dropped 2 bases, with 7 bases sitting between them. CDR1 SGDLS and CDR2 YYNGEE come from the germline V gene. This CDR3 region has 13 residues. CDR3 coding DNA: TGTGCCAGCAGCCCTACTACCTACAATGAGCAGTTCTTC. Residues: CASSPTTYNEQFF. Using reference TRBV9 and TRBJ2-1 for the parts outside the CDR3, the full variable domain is DSGVTQTPKHLITATGQRVTLRCSPRSGDLSVYWYQQSLDQGLQFLIQYYNGEERAKGNILERFSAQQFPDLHSELNLSSLELGDSALYFCASSPTTYNEQFFGPGTRLTVL.

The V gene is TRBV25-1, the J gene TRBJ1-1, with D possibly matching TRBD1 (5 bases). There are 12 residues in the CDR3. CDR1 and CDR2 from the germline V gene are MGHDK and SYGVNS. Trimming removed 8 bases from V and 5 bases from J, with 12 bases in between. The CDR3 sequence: CASVGGGTEAFF. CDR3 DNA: TGTGCCAGCGTCGGGGGAGGAACTGAAGCTTTCTTT.

This chain's CDR3 is CASSVVGGGGTDTQYF. The CDR3 DNA follows: TGTGCCAGCAGCGTAGTTGGGGGGGGAGGCACAGATACGCAGTATTTT. The chain recombines TRBV9 with TRBJ2-3; 7 bases align to TRBD2. Per the germline V gene, CDR1 is SGDLS and CDR2 is YYNGEE. This CDR3 is built from 16 residues. Trimming removed 0 bases from V and 1 base from J; junction bases left unmatched: 5.

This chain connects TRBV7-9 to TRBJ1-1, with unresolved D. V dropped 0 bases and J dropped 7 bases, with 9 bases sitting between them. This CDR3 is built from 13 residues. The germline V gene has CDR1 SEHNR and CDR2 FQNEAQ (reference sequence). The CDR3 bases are TGTGCCAGCAGCTTAGCGCTGCGGAGTGAAGCTTTCTTT. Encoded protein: CASSLALRSEAFF.

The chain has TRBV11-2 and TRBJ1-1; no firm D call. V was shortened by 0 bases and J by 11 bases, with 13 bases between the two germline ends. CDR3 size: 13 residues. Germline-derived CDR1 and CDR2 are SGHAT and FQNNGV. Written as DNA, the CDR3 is TGTGCCAGCAGCTTAGAGCCTCGGCCGGGGGCTTTCTTT. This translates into CASSLEPRPGAFF.

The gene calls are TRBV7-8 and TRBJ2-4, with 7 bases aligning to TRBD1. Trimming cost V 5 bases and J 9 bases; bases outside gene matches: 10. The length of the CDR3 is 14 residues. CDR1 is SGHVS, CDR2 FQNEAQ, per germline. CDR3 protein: CASSPPTGTVIQYF. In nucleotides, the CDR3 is TGTGCCAGCAGCCCCCCGACAGGGACGGTCATTCAGTACTTC.

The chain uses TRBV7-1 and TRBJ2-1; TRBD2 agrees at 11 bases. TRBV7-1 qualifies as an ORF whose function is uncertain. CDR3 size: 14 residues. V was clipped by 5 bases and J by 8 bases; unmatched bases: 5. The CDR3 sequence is CASSLLAGGYEQFF. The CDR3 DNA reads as TGTGCCAGCAGCCTCCTAGCGGGGGGTTATGAGCAGTTCTTC.

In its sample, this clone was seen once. Here the CDR3 DNA reads TGCGCCAGCAGCTTTGACCTAGCCGGAAACACCATATATTTT. It yields the protein CASSFDLAGNTIYF. J is TRBJ1-3 and V is TRBV5-1; D not certain. CDR1 and CDR2 from the germline V gene are SGHRS and YFSETQ. V was cut by 2 bases and J by 4 bases, with 10 bases left in between. The CDR3 totals 14 residues.

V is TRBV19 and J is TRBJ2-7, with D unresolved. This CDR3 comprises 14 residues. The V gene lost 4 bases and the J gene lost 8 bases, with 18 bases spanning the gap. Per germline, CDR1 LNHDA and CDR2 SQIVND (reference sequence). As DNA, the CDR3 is TGTGCCAGTAGTACCTCCGAGCCGGCACGCCAGCAGTACTTC. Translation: CASSTSEPARQQYF.

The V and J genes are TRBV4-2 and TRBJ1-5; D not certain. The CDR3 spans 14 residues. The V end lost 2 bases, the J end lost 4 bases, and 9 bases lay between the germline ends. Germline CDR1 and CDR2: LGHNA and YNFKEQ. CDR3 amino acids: CASSQWQVNQPQHF. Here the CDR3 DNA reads TGTGCCAGCAGCCAATGGCAGGTTAATCAGCCCCAGCATTTT.